The rows below give T cell receptor beta chains drawn from one sample of a study of blood T cells in healthy people across ages. TCRdb reprocessed the 5' RACE reads via MiXCR and lists one record per CDR3 protein. The data show 1.4 million to 1.5 million distinct CDR3 sequences, with about 43% seen just once and under 8% held by the top ten. Input material: blood. Receptor source: a woman in her late teens or twenties in good health. CDR3s include the opening cysteine and the closing phenylalanine or tryptophan. A D gene is named only where the DNA matches it firmly. Clone size is given for some rows only: seen once, a few or many times, or a class if the clone is expanded.

abundance	j_gene	d_gene	v_gene	CDR3nt	CDR3aa
NA	TRBJ2-4	TRBD1	TRBV12-3/TRBV12-4	TGTGCCAGCAGGATGGGACAGGGATATAAGCAGTACTTC	CASRMGQGYKQYF
few	TRBJ1-2	NA	TRBV11-2	TGTGCCAGCAGCTTAGGAGGGTCAGGGAGAGGAGGCTACACCTTC	CASSLGGSGRGGYTF
few	TRBJ2-7	NA	TRBV3-1	TGTGCCAGCAGCCAAGCCGCCAGAAGCAGGTCCGAGCAGTACTTC	CASSQAARSRSEQYF
NA	TRBJ1-1	NA	TRBV6-1	TGTGCCTCAACCTCCGGGAGGACTGAAGCTTTCTTT	CASTSGRTEAFF
once	TRBJ1-1	TRBD1	TRBV24-1	TGTGCCACTCGGGACAGAAAGAACACTGATGCTTTCTTT	CATRDRKNTDAFF
NA	TRBJ2-3	TRBD2	TRBV6-7	TGTGCCAGCAGTTACTCGGGACTACCCTGCTTGGGGCCAGATACGCAGTATTTT	CASSYSGLPCLGPDTQYF
NA	TRBJ2-7	NA	TRBV10-3	TGTGCCATCAGTGAGGGGGTGGGAGGAACGTACGAGCAGTACTTC	CAISEGVGGTYEQYF
few	TRBJ2-1	NA	TRBV7-2	TGTGCCAGCAGCTTATCGGTAGCGGAGAACAATGAGCAGTTCTTC	CASSLSVAENNEQFF
few	TRBJ2-3	TRBD1	TRBV4-1	TGCGCCAGCAGCCGAGGGTTGCCGGGACAGGGCGTAGATACGCAGTATTTT	CASSRGLPGQGVDTQYF
NA	TRBJ2-1	NA	TRBV12-3/TRBV12-4	TGTGCCAGCAGTTTATCTGCGAGATCCTACGAGCAGTTCTTC	CASSLSARSYEQFF
few	TRBJ1-2	TRBD1	TRBV7-9	TGTGCCAGCAGCTTAGTACAGGGGTGGAGCTACACCTTC	CASSLVQGWSYTF
NA	TRBJ2-3	NA	TRBV7-8	TGTGCCAGCAGCTTAGAGTCCCTCCTTAGCACAGATACGCAGTATTTT	CASSLESLLSTDTQYF
NA	TRBJ2-1	TRBD2	TRBV28	TGTGCCAGCCGGGACGGGGGGGCCGTAGATGAGCAGTTCTTC	CASRDGGAVDEQFF
NA	TRBJ1-6	TRBD1	TRBV4-1	TGCGCCAGCAGCCAAGTTAGACAGGGGATGTTTAATTCACCCCTCCACTTT	CASSQVRQGMFNSPLHF
NA	TRBJ2-1	NA	TRBV14	TGTGCCAGCAGCAAACACGGGAACCATGAGCAGTTCTTC	CASSKHGNHEQFF
NA	TRBJ2-7	NA	TRBV6-6	TGTGCCAGCAGGGCGGAAGGGAACTACGAGCAGTACTTC	CASRAEGNYEQYF
NA	TRBJ2-7	TRBD1	TRBV29-1	TGCAGCGCCGGGACAGCCTCCTACGAGCAGTACTTC	CSAGTASYEQYF